The entry below gives a single T cell receptor (beta chain) sequence along with its context. Its recognized antigen is unknown. One base away there is no much larger clone; base qualities are not given. This sample stems from a study of blood T cell repertoires in COVID-19 (dated by TCRdb to the early 2020s). About the investigation overall: Samples covering the acute and convalescent phases of COVID-19 were provided by collaborators in the United States, Italy and Spain. The prospective study material was composed of cDNA or gDNA derived from T cells, B-cell-depleted T cells, or PBMCs. Subjects who had been exposed to COVID-19, were actively infected with it, or had recovered from it provided the deeply sampled blood TCRbeta repertoires that made up the dataset. The repertoires were released in a freely available public database meant as a resource for research on the immune response to SARS-CoV-2. The samples were drawn from two sources: the first 160 participants of the ongoing ImmuneRACE study, and over 950 subjects contributed by 6 global collaborators. Sample metadata almost always included a de-identified subject ID, COVID-19 status, age in years and sex. Where available, HLA class I and class II types were taken from metadata supplied by the sample provider and were not determined by assay-based typing.

Collaborating institutions collected whole blood in K2EDTA tubes following their own protocols. For TCRbeta analysis, collaborator samples were shipped as frozen whole blood, as isolated PBMCs, or as DNA extracted from either sample type. Broader findings and caveats from the paper: The quantity of clinical and demographic metadata differed by source and by participant and was supplied without curation.

TCRbeta CDR3 regions were amplified from genomic DNA by means of the immunoSEQ Assay, a bias-controlled multiplex PCR. On the authors' methods: Nucleated cell counts per sample were estimated from amplification of reference gene primers within the assay. To quantify the absolute abundance of each unique TCRbeta CDR3 rearrangement, sequence reads were collapsed and filtered. For each sample, productive Simpson clonality was calculated as the square root of Simpson's diversity index over productive rearrangements. Held by TCRdb, this immuneACCESS table contains in-frame sequences only and omits some clones. Under half of the omission traces to an unresolved V gene where checked; the cause of the rest is unknown. That table gives V, J and clone size, and the DNA gave D and trimming. Recorded for this sample are 9,500 to 15,000 clones; about nine tenths of them occurred a single time. The biggest ten clones account for about 13% of the sample.

After removal of 3 bases from V and 7 bases from J, the junction retains 6 bases not matched to a gene. The germline V gene supplies CDR1 SQVTM and CDR2 ANQGSEA. Including the terminal cysteine and phenylalanine, the CDR3 comprises 13 residues. Just the 39-base CDR3 DNA is kept, in frame starting at base 1. The source material was peripheral blood. The sequence came from an older man with active COVID-19. The rearranged segments are TRBV29-1 and TRBJ2-7, and 10 junctional nucleotides match TRBD2. The nucleotide sequence is TGCAGCGTTGACAGCGGGAGGGCCTTGGAGCAGTACTTC. The resulting protein is CSVDSGRALEQYF.